These 11 T cell receptor beta chains share one sample of origin, sequenced in a study of immune evolution from preneoplasia to lung adenocarcinoma. Sequencing was performed with immunoSEQ multiplex PCR; in TCRdb, only in-frame clones are kept and a portion is missing. The repertoire holds 5,000 or so clones, roughly 82% seen once, with around 7.7% in the top ten. The sequenced sample was FFPE lung adenocarcinoma in situ tissue. Receptor source: a person aged 65 to 85 with lung adenocarcinoma.

The V gene is TRBV29-1, the J gene TRBJ2-1, with a weak D call TRBD2 (5 bases). The CDR3 has 12 amino acids. V lost 6 bases, J lost 4 bases, and 10 bases lay in between. Germline V gene sequence: CDR1 SQVTM, CDR2 ANQGSEA. The CDR3 sequence is CSVPEGYNEQFF. The CDR3 nucleotides are TGCAGCGTCCCCGAGGGATACAATGAGCAGTTCTTC.

This clone was detected once. V usage is TRBV19 and J usage is TRBJ1-1, with D unresolved. From germline, CDR1 is LNHDA and CDR2 SQIVND (reference sequence). CDR3 size: 13 residues. V was clipped by 5 bases and J by 4 bases, with 11 bases between them. As DNA, the CDR3 is TGTGCCAGTAGTCCACTCTTGGGCACTGAAGCTTTCTTT. Its translation: CASSPLLGTEAFF.

This chain links TRBV11-3 with TRBJ2-7; 9 bases map to TRBD1. Trimming at V came to 1 base and at J to 4 bases, leaving 8 bases not matched to a gene. In germline, CDR1 is SGHNT, CDR2 YENEEA. The CDR3 is 16 amino acids. CDR3 DNA: TGTGCCAGCAGCTTAGGGACGGGACAGGGAACTTACGAGCAGTACTTC. It translates to CASSLGTGQGTYEQYF.

The chain recombines TRBV19 with TRBJ1-2, with 7 bases identical to TRBD1. The V segment lost 5 bases and the J segment 0 bases; nucleotides outside the gene matches: 12. The CDR3 totals 17 residues. Germline CDR1 LNHDA, CDR2 SQIVND (reference sequence). Here the CDR3 DNA reads TGTGCCAGTAGTTTAATCCGGGACAGCTCATCTAACTATGGCTACACCTTC. Its protein product is CASSLIRDSSSNYGYTF.

V usage is TRBV10-2 and J usage is TRBJ2-3; no clear D gene. Germline values: CDR1 WSHSY, CDR2 SAAADI. CDR3 length: 10 residues. V gave up 9 bases and J gave up 6 bases, with 7 bases separating them. The DNA of the CDR3 is TGCGCCAGTGCGTTGGATACGCAGTATTTT. Its protein is CASALDTQYF.

This sequence joins TRBV7-2 and TRBJ2-1; a weak D match, TRBD2 (7 bases). The CDR3 totals 16 residues. Trimming stripped 5 bases from V and 5 bases from J, with 19 bases between. Looked up from germline, CDR1 is SGHTA and CDR2 is FQGNSA. CDR3: CASSARGSGDNNEQFF. The CDR3 DNA sequence: TGTGCCAGCAGCGCTCGGGGGAGCGGGGACAACAATGAGCAGTTCTTC.

The chain recombines TRBV30 with TRBJ1-1; D remains unclear. CDR1 is GTSNPN and CDR2 is SVGIG in the germline V gene (reference sequence). Trimming pared 4 bases from V and 3 bases from J, leaving 9 bases between. The CDR3 contains 12 residues. Written as DNA, the CDR3 is TGTGCCTGGATGGTGGGGTACACTGAAGCTTTCTTT. Translating gives CAWMVGYTEAFF.

This sequence joins TRBV27 and TRBJ2-2; possibly TRBD1 for D (5 bases). Germline CDR1 and CDR2: MNHEY and SMNVEV (reference sequence). V was clipped by 5 bases and J by 2 bases, with 18 bases between them. The CDR3 runs to 17 residues. CDR3 amino acids: CASSPRQGRANTGELFF. In nucleotides, the CDR3 is TGTGCCAGCAGTCCGCGCCAGGGCAGGGCAAACACCGGGGAGCTGTTTTTT.

This clone was seen only once. The chain uses TRBV5-6 and TRBJ2-3; no clear D gene. Trimming removed 6 bases at V and 1 base at J, with 9 bases between. This CDR3 comprises 13 residues. In germline, CDR1 is SGHDT, CDR2 YYEEEE. The CDR3, as DNA: TGTGCCAGCATCCTGACCGGCACAGATACGCAGTATTTT. This codes for CASILTGTDTQYF.

V gene TRBV6-6 combines with J gene TRBJ2-1; 9 nucleotides agree with TRBD1. Germline values: CDR1 MNHNY, CDR2 SVGAGI (reference sequence). Trimming removed 11 bases from V and 8 bases from J; junction bases left unmatched: 7. CDR3 length: 12 amino acids. The CDR3 DNA reads TGTGCCGCCGGGACAGGGAAAGATGAGCAGTTCTTC. Its protein is CAAGTGKDEQFF.

The chain combines TRBV2 with TRBJ2-3; 10 bases align to TRBD2. Germline-derived CDR1 and CDR2 are SNHLY and FYNNEI. The CDR3 totals 16 residues. V gave up 0 bases and J gave up 8 bases; unmatched junction bases: 8. The chain's CDR3 is CASSEAAASGGVTQYF. The DNA for the CDR3 is TGTGCCAGCAGTGAAGCCGCGGCTAGCGGGGGAGTTACGCAGTATTTT.